The clone carrying this T cell receptor (beta chain) was counted between two and nine times. The CDR3 runs to 14 residues. CDR1 MNHNY and CDR2 SVGAGI come from the germline V gene (reference sequence). The junction had 6 bases not matched to a gene; V was cut back by 4 bases and J by 3 bases. This entry is derived from a study of cytomegalovirus exposure and HLA in healthy donors. The PCR used 60 Vbeta and 13 Jbeta primers. The data were produced by immunoSEQ multiplex PCR, yet TCRdb's version contains in-frame clones alone and is incomplete. The sample includes some 140,000 clones, almost 80% seen only once; the top ten take about 0.97%.

This TCR was recovered from a man aged 18 to 35 in good health and CMV-seronegative. V gene TRBV6-6 combines with J gene TRBJ2-7; 7 bases agree with TRBD1. The sequenced sample consisted of PBMCs. The CDR3 region is CASSSRQGSYEQYF. The CDR3 DNA follows: TGTGCCAGCAGTTCCAGACAGGGAAGCTACGAGCAGTACTTC.